This T cell receptor (beta chain) was identified in a study of Ad26.COV2.S vaccination and SARS-CoV-2 variants. Study-wide results and caveats: Breadth of non-spike TCRs did not differ between vaccinees and placebo recipients.

This sample's treatment: roughly 18 received Ad26.COV2.S at low or high dose, single or two shots; 5 received placebo; per-sample allocation not given. At day 63 after the first vaccine or placebo injection, samples were drawn. The length of the CDR3 is 15 residues. Trimming took 0 bases from V and 4 from J, leaving 13 bases between them. Germline V gene data show CDR1 as SGDLS and CDR2 as YYNGEE. Turning to this clone: Its matching antigen is unknown.

Sequencing used immunoSEQ multiplex PCR; TCRdb keeps in-frame clones, though not all of them. The repertoire holds 400,000 or so clones, with around 85% as singletons. Sequenced here: peripheral blood, sampled in a trial of Ad26.COV2.S vaccine versus placebo. This sequence originates from a person aged 18-60 years who received the Ad26.COV2.S COVID-19 vaccine or a placebo. The chain couples TRBV9 to TRBJ1-2, with D maybe TRBD1 (5 bases). The CDR3 coding sequence is TGTGCCAGCAGCGTAGAACCAGGGTCTTTCTATGGCTACACCTTC. This gives the protein CASSVEPGSFYGYTF.